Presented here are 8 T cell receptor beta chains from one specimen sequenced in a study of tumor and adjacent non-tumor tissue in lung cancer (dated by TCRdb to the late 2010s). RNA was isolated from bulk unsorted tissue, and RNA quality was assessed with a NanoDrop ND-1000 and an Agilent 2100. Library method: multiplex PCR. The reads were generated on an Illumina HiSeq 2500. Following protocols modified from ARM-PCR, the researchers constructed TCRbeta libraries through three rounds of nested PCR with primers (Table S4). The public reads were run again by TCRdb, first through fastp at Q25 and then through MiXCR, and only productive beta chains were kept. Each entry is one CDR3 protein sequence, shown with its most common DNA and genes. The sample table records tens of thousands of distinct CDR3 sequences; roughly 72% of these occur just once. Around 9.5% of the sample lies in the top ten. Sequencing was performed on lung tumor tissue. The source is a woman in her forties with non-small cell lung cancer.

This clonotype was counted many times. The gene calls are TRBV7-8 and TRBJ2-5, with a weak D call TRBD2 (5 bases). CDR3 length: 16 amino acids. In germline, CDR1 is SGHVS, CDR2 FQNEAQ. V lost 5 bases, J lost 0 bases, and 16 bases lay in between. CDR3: CASSLEIASYQETQYF. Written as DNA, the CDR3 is TGTGCCAGCAGCCTAGAGATAGCTAGCTACCAAGAGACCCAGTACTTC.

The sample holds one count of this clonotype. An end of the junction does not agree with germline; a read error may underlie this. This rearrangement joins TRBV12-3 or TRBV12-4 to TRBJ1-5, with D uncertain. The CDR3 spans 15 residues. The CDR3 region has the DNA TGTGCCTGCAGATTAACAGCGTCGCAAGTTCAGCCCCAGCATTTT. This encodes CACRLTASQVQPQHF.

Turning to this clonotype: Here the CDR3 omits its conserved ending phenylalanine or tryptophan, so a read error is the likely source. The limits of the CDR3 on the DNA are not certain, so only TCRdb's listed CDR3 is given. Here the CDR3 reads CASSYSSGQGLNGYTM. J is TRBJ1-2 and V is TRBV6-5; no DNA check was done on the table's D call, TRBD1. The CDR3 contains 16 residues when both ends are counted. Germline V lookup: CDR1 MNHEY, CDR2 SVGAGI.

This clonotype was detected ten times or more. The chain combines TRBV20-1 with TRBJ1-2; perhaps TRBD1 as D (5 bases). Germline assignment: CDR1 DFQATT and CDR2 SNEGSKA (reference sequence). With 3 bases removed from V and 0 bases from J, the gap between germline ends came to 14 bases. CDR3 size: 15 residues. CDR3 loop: CSARGGVLANYGYTF. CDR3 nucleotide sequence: TGCAGTGCTAGGGGGGGGGTCCTAGCTAACTATGGCTACACCTTC.

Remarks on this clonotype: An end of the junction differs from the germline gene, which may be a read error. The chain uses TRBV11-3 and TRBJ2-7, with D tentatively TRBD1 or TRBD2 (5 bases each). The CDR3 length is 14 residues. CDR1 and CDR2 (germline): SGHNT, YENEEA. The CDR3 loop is CASSYLGESYEHYF. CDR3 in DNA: TGTGCCAGCAGCTACCTAGGGGAGTCCTACGAGCACTACTTC.

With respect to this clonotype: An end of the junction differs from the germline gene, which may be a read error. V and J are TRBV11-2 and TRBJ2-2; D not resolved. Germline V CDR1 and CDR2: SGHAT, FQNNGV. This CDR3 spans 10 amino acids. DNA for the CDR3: TGTGCAAGCAGCGAAAGGGAGCTGTTTTTT. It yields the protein CASSERELFF.

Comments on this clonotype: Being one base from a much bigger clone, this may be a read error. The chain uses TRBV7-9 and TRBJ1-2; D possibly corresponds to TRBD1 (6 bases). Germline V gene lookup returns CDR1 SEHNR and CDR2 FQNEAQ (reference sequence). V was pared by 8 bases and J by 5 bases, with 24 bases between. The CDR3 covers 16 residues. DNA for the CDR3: TGTGCCAGCTGCCTCGAAACAGGGTTTTTCTTATATGGCTACACCTTC. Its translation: CASCLETGFFLYGYTF.

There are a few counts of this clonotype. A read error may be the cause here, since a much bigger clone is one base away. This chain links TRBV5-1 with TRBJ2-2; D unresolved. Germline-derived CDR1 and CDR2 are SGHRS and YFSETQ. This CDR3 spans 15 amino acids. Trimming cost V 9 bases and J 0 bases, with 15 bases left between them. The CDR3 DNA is TGCGCCAACAGATTAGGAGACGCGAACACCGGGGAGCTGTTTTTT. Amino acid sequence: CANRLGDANTGELFF.